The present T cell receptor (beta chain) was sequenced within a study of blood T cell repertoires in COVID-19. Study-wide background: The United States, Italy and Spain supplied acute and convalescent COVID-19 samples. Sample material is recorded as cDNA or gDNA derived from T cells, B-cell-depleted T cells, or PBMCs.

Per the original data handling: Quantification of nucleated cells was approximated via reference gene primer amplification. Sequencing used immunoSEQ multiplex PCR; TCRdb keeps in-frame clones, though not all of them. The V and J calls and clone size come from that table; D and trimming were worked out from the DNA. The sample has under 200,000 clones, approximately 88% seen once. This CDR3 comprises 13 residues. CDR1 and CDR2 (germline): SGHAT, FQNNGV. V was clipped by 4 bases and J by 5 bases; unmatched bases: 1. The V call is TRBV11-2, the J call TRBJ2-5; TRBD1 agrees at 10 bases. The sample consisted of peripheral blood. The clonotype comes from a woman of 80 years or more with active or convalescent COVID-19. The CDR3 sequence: CASSWTGGETQYF. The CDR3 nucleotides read TGTGCCAGCAGCTGGACAGGGGGGGAGACCCAGTACTTC.